What follows are 20 T cell receptor beta chains derived from one specimen sequenced in a study of cytomegalovirus exposure and HLA in healthy donors. PCR involved 60 Vbeta and 13 Jbeta primers. This table comes from immunoSEQ multiplex PCR, and its TCRdb copy is limited to in-frame clones, with some not included. The top ten clones hold about 9.5% of a sample with roughly 160,000 clones, roughly three quarters of them seen once. Sequencing was done on a sample of PBMCs. The receptors originated from a young man in good health and CMV-seropositive.

The gene calls are TRBV29-1 and TRBJ2-2; D remains unclear. Germline CDR1 and CDR2: SQVTM and ANQGSEA. V gave up 1 base and J gave up 7 bases, with 7 bases separating them. The CDR3 contains 12 residues. The CDR3 spells CSVEARFGELFF. CDR3 DNA sequence: TGCAGCGTTGAAGCCCGGTTCGGGGAGCTGTTTTTT.

V usage is TRBV7-2 and J usage is TRBJ2-7; TRBD1 matches at 8 bases. This CDR3 region has 14 residues. V lost 4 bases, J lost 4 bases, and 6 bases stayed unmatched. Germline CDR1 SGHTA, CDR2 FQGNSA. For the CDR3, the DNA is TGTGCCAGCAGCTCTACAGGGGGAAGGTACGAGCAGTACTTC. It specifies CASSSTGGRYEQYF.

V is TRBV6-6 and J is TRBJ2-7; 9 nucleotides line up with TRBD2. After removal of 0 bases from V and 1 base from J, the junction contained 1 base not matched to a gene. Germline V lookup: CDR1 MNHNY, CDR2 SVGAGI (reference sequence). This CDR3 is 15 amino acids long. The DNA for the CDR3 is TGTGCCAGCAGTTACTCGACTAGCGGATCCTACGAGCAGTACTTC. It yields the protein CASSYSTSGSYEQYF.

The V call is TRBV4-2, the J call TRBJ2-5; 9 bases match TRBD2. Germline CDR1 reads LGHNA; CDR2 reads YNFKEQ. The CDR3 has 16 residues. Trimming took 0 bases from V and 4 from J; bases not matched to a gene: 6. CDR3 loop: CASSQDRASGVETQYF. CDR3 coding DNA: TGTGCCAGCAGCCAAGATAGGGCTAGCGGGGTAGAGACCCAGTACTTC.

The chain employs TRBV14 and TRBJ2-5; 14 positions agree with TRBD2. The CDR3 length is 18 residues. V shed 0 bases and J 5 bases; nucleotides not matched to a gene: 8. Germline V gene lookup returns CDR1 SGHDN and CDR2 FVKESK. The CDR3 spells CASSQDLGLAGAGETQYF. DNA for the CDR3: TGTGCCAGCAGCCAAGATTTGGGACTAGCGGGAGCCGGGGAGACCCAGTACTTC.

CDR3 coding DNA: TGTGCCAGCACCCCTAGAGCGGGGGGTGGGAATGAGCAGTTCTTC. Amino acid sequence: CASTPRAGGGNEQFF. The chain couples TRBV7-2 to TRBJ2-1; 9 nucleotides agree with TRBD2. The CDR3 spans 15 residues. Germline V gene data show CDR1 as SGHTA and CDR2 as FQGNSA. V lost 7 bases and J lost 7; bases outside the gene matches: 11.

To note about this clone: Its ends do not fully match the called genes, so a read error is possible. The gene calls are TRBV11-2 and TRBJ2-1, with D possibly being TRBD1 (6 bases). Germline loops: CDR1 SGHAT, CDR2 FQNNGV. The CDR3 loop spans 11 amino acids. In nucleotides, the CDR3 is TGTGCCAGCAGCCCAGGGGTGGTGGAGCTCTTC. Translating gives CASSPGVVELF.

This chain links TRBV14 with TRBJ2-7; D perhaps matches TRBD2 (5 bases). V was trimmed by 4 bases and J by 1 base, leaving 8 bases between them. CDR3 length: 13 residues. In germline, CDR1 is SGHDN, CDR2 FVKESK. DNA for the CDR3: TGTGCCAGCAGCCCTCGAGGGTCCTACGAGCAGTACTTC. Translation gives CASSPRGSYEQYF.

The V call is TRBV5-5, the J call TRBJ2-1; 11 nucleotides agree with TRBD2. V lost 4 bases and J lost 3; bases outside the gene matches: 3. Per germline, CDR1 SGHKS and CDR2 YYEKEE (reference sequence). The CDR3 contains 15 residues. For the CDR3, the DNA is TGTGCCAGCAGCGAGGGACTAGCGGTCTACAATGAGCAGTTCTTC. It codes for CASSEGLAVYNEQFF.

As DNA, the CDR3 is TGTGCCAGCAGCGCCACAGGGATTACAGATACGCAGTATTTT. Amino acid sequence: CASSATGITDTQYF. V usage is TRBV6-4 and J usage is TRBJ2-3; a possible D gene is TRBD1 (6 bases). The CDR3 covers 14 residues. The germline V and J ends were trimmed by 6 bases and 3 bases, with 13 bases remaining between them. Germline values: CDR1 MRHNA, CDR2 SNTAGT.

The chain uses TRBV6-5 and TRBJ2-7; the match to TRBD1 covers 8 bases. Trimming at V came to 6 bases and at J to 6 bases, leaving 10 bases not matched to a gene. CDR3 size: 14 residues. The germline V gene has CDR1 MNHEY and CDR2 SVGAGI. Here the CDR3 reads CASSLPDRVGEQYF. CDR3 in DNA: TGTGCCAGCAGCCTACCGGACAGGGTGGGCGAGCAGTACTTC.

V usage is TRBV7-2 and J usage is TRBJ2-3; TRBD2 agrees at 8 bases. Germline values: CDR1 SGHTA, CDR2 FQGNSA. The V segment lost 9 bases and the J segment 5 bases; nucleotides outside the gene matches: 16. This CDR3 comprises 16 residues. The CDR3 sequence is CASVSRAGVTGDTQYF. The CDR3 bases are TGTGCCAGTGTTTCGAGAGCGGGGGTTACGGGAGATACGCAGTATTTT.

This clone was picked up a small number of times. The chain joins TRBV10-2 to TRBJ2-7; a weak D match, TRBD2 (6 bases). V shed 0 bases and J shed 6 bases, with 9 bases lying between them. CDR3 length: 13 amino acids. The V gene's germline CDR1 is WSHSY and CDR2 SAAADI. CDR3 sequence: CASSESRGTEQYF. CDR3 DNA: TGCGCCAGCAGTGAGTCCCGGGGGACCGAGCAGTACTTC.

The chain combines TRBV2 with TRBJ2-5; 9 nucleotides agree with TRBD2. There are 19 residues in the CDR3. CDR1 is SNHLY and CDR2 is FYNNEI in the germline V gene. V gave up 4 bases and J gave up 7 bases; unmatched junction bases: 22. CDR3 loop: CASSGGRGLLREGPGTQYF. CDR3 bases: TGTGCCAGCAGTGGAGGACGGGGGTTGTTGCGGGAGGGCCCAGGGACCCAGTACTTC.

The chain employs TRBV7-2 and TRBJ2-2, with 7 bases lining up with TRBD2. Trimming removed 3 bases from V and 3 bases from J; junction bases left unmatched: 7. Germline CDR1 reads SGHTA; CDR2 reads FQGNSA. The CDR3 length is 16 residues. CDR3 sequence (DNA): TGTGCCAGCAGCTTTAGGACTAGACGCCACACCGGGGAGCTGTTTTTT. Its translation: CASSFRTRRHTGELFF. The full variable domain, in which reference TRBV7-2 and TRBJ2-2 provide the parts outside the CDR3, is GAGVSQSPSNKVTEKGKDVELRCDPISGHTALYWYRQSLGQGLEFLIYFQGNSAPDKSGLPSDRFSAERTGGSVSTLTIQRTQQEDSAVYLCASSFRTRRHTGELFFGEGSRLTVL.

This chain links TRBV2 with TRBJ1-5; D is unresolved. The CDR3 is 13 amino acids. V lost 7 bases to trimming and J lost 7 bases, with 14 bases between them. Germline assignment: CDR1 SNHLY and CDR2 FYNNEI. CDR3 region: CASNYGLSQPQHF. The CDR3 DNA reads as TGTGCCAGCAATTACGGACTTAGCCAGCCCCAGCATTTT.

The sample holds one count of this clone. The chain recombines TRBV7-2 with TRBJ2-1; maybe TRBD1 (6 bases). The V and J ends lost 1 base and 6 bases respectively, with 10 bases between them. Germline loops: CDR1 SGHTA, CDR2 FQGNSA. The CDR3 length is 14 residues. The CDR3 bases are TGTGCCAGCAGCTTAGGACAGGTATCCAATGAGCAGTTCTTC. It codes for CASSLGQVSNEQFF.

V and J are TRBV4-1 and TRBJ2-7; the match to TRBD2 covers 8 bases. CDR1 is MGHRA and CDR2 is YSYEKL in the germline V gene. The CDR3 is 17 residues long. V trimming: 4 bases; J trimming: 4 bases; junction bases outside the gene matches: 15. CDR3 region: CASSRNPPSGRAYEQYF. As DNA, the CDR3 is TGCGCCAGCAGCCGAAATCCACCGAGCGGGAGAGCTTACGAGCAGTACTTC.

V and J are TRBV2 and TRBJ1-5, with 10 bases matching TRBD1. The germline V gene encodes CDR1 SNHLY and CDR2 FYNNEI. The CDR3 has 15 residues. Trimming removed 4 bases from V and 1 base from J; junction bases left unmatched: 1. CDR3 bases: TGTGCCAGCAGTGGACAGGGGGCAAGCAATCAGCCCCAGCATTTT. This translates into CASSGQGASNQPQHF.

This chain uses TRBV7-2 with TRBJ2-1, with 8 bases identical to TRBD1. Germline V gene sequence: CDR1 SGHTA, CDR2 FQGNSA. This CDR3 spans 15 amino acids. Germline trimming cut 3 bases from V and 7 bases from J; bases unmatched to any gene: 8. The CDR3 sequence is CASSFRDRPLNEQFF. The CDR3 DNA reads TGTGCCAGCAGCTTCCGGGACAGGCCTTTGAATGAGCAGTTCTTC. The variable domain in full, completed from reference TRBV7-2 and TRBJ2-1, reads GAGVSQSPSNKVTEKGKDVELRCDPISGHTALYWYRQSLGQGLEFLIYFQGNSAPDKSGLPSDRFSAERTGGSVSTLTIQRTQQEDSAVYLCASSFRDRPLNEQFFGPGTRLTVL.